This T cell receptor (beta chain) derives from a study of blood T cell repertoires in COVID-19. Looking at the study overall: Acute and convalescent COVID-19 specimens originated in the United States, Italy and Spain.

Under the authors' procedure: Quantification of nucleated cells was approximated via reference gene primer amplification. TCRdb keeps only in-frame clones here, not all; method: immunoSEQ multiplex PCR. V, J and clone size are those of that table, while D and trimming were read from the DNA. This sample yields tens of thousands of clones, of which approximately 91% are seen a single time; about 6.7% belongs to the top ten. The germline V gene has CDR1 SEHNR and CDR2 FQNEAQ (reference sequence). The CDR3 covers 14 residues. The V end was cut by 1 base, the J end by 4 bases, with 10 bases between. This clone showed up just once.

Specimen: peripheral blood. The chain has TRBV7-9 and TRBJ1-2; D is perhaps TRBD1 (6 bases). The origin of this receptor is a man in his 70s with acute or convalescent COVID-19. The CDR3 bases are TGTGCCAGCAGCTTAGATGTAGGGGGCTATGGCTACACCTTC. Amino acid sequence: CASSLDVGGYGYTF.